Listed below are T cell receptor beta chains from one sample, sequenced in a study of blood T cell repertoires in COVID-19. TCRdb's copy holds only in-frame clones and misses some; the assay was immunoSEQ multiplex PCR. The sample consists of about 82,000 clones, about 83% of them appearing once. The specimen sequenced was peripheral blood. These receptors originate from a woman aged 60-75 years with acute or convalescent COVID-19. CDR3s include the opening cysteine and the closing phenylalanine or tryptophan. The order of the fields is D gene, V gene, clone size, J gene, CDR3 DNA, CDR3 protein. D genes are given only for firm matches. Clone size is stated in some rows and not others, as once, few, many or a class when expanded.

d_call: TRBD1; v_call: TRBV24-1; clone_size: many; j_call: TRBJ2-2; cdr3_nt: TGTGCCACCAGTGACCCCGGGACAGGGTTTGCCGGGGAGCTGTTTTTT; cdr3_aa: CATSDPGTGFAGELFF
d_call: TRBD2; v_call: TRBV7-2; clone_size: few; j_call: TRBJ2-3; cdr3_nt: TGTGCCAGCAGCTTAGAGGCGGGGGGCCCAGATACGCAGTATTTT; cdr3_aa: CASSLEAGGPDTQYF
d_call: -; v_call: TRBV6-2/TRBV6-3; clone_size: -; j_call: TRBJ1-2; cdr3_nt: TGTGCCAGCAGTCCCCACAACAGTGGTGGCTACACCTTC; cdr3_aa: CASSPHNSGGYTF
d_call: -; v_call: TRBV5-1; clone_size: -; j_call: TRBJ2-1; cdr3_nt: TGCGCCAGCAGCTTGGCGGGGACTTTCAAGTGGGCCGGTTTTCGGGATGAGCAGTTCTTC; cdr3_aa: CASSLAGTFKWAGFRDEQFF
d_call: TRBD2; v_call: TRBV11-3; clone_size: once; j_call: TRBJ2-1; cdr3_nt: TGTGCCAGCAGCTTTGGACTAGACAATGAGCAGTTCTTC; cdr3_aa: CASSFGLDNEQFF
d_call: TRBD2; v_call: TRBV19; clone_size: -; j_call: TRBJ2-1; cdr3_nt: TGTGCCAGTAGTATGCCGGGACTAGCGGGAGGTCGCGGGATGAATGAGCAGTTCTTC; cdr3_aa: CASSMPGLAGGRGMNEQFF
d_call: TRBD2; v_call: TRBV5-1; clone_size: -; j_call: TRBJ2-2; cdr3_nt: TGCGCCACCTCCGGGACTAGCGGGACCGGGGAGCTGTTTTTT; cdr3_aa: CATSGTSGTGELFF
d_call: -; v_call: TRBV5-1; clone_size: -; j_call: TRBJ2-3; cdr3_nt: TGCGCCAGCAGCCTTACTTCAGATACGCAGTATTTT; cdr3_aa: CASSLTSDTQYF
d_call: TRBD1; v_call: TRBV10-3; clone_size: -; j_call: TRBJ1-1; cdr3_nt: TGTGCCATCAGTGGCACCTTTACAGGGGCGAACACTGAAGCTTTCTTT; cdr3_aa: CAISGTFTGANTEAFF
d_call: TRBD2; v_call: TRBV28; clone_size: -; j_call: TRBJ2-2; cdr3_nt: TGTGCCAGCAAACGGGGGGATACTCCGAACACCGGGGAGCTGTTTTTT; cdr3_aa: CASKRGDTPNTGELFF
d_call: -; v_call: TRBV10-1; clone_size: -; j_call: TRBJ1-3; cdr3_nt: TGCGCCAGCAGTGACAGGGCTGGAAACACCATATATTTT; cdr3_aa: CASSDRAGNTIYF
d_call: TRBD2; v_call: TRBV7-2; clone_size: -; j_call: TRBJ2-4; cdr3_nt: TGTGCCAGCACCCGCGGGGGGGGCGCGAACATTCAGTACTTC; cdr3_aa: CASTRGGGANIQYF
d_call: -; v_call: TRBV5-4; clone_size: -; j_call: TRBJ2-5; cdr3_nt: TGTGCCAGCAGCTTCCCTCAGGGCGGCCAAGAGACCCAGTACTTC; cdr3_aa: CASSFPQGGQETQYF
d_call: -; v_call: TRBV18; clone_size: few; j_call: TRBJ1-6; cdr3_nt: TGTGCCAGCTCACCACCGGAAGGAGCAAATTCACCCCTCCACTTT; cdr3_aa: CASSPPEGANSPLHF
d_call: TRBD1; v_call: TRBV6-2/TRBV6-3; clone_size: -; j_call: TRBJ2-7; cdr3_nt: TGTGCCAGCAGCTTTACGTCGGGGACAGGGGCCTACGAGCAGTACTTC; cdr3_aa: CASSFTSGTGAYEQYF
d_call: -; v_call: TRBV5-1; clone_size: -; j_call: TRBJ2-1; cdr3_nt: TGCGCCAGCTTTGCCGAGGACAATGAGCAGTTCTTC; cdr3_aa: CASFAEDNEQFF
d_call: TRBD1; v_call: TRBV5-1; clone_size: -; j_call: TRBJ2-7; cdr3_nt: TGCGCCAGCAGCTCGTCCGGGACAGGGCTCTACGAGCAGTACTTC; cdr3_aa: CASSSSGTGLYEQYF
d_call: TRBD1; v_call: TRBV6-1; clone_size: -; j_call: TRBJ1-2; cdr3_nt: TGTGCCAGCAGAGAAGTGGGACAGGGCTATGGCTACACCTTC; cdr3_aa: CASREVGQGYGYTF
d_call: -; v_call: TRBV20-1; clone_size: -; j_call: TRBJ1-5; cdr3_nt: TGCAGTGCTAGTACGACACCCAGCAATCAGCCCCAGCATTTT; cdr3_aa: CSASTTPSNQPQHF
d_call: -; v_call: TRBV9; clone_size: few; j_call: TRBJ1-6; cdr3_nt: TGTGCCAGCAGGGTCCATCAGGGCCTTAATTCACCCCTCCACTTT; cdr3_aa: CASRVHQGLNSPLHF
d_call: TRBD1; v_call: TRBV6-5; clone_size: -; j_call: TRBJ1-1; cdr3_nt: TGTGCCAGCAGTCCTAGGACAGGGCAAACTGAAGCTTTCTTT; cdr3_aa: CASSPRTGQTEAFF
d_call: -; v_call: TRBV19; clone_size: -; j_call: TRBJ1-4; cdr3_nt: TGTGCCAGTAGTATTTCTCCACAATGGAGGACTAATGAAAAACTGTTTTTT; cdr3_aa: CASSISPQWRTNEKLFF
d_call: TRBD1; v_call: TRBV5-1; clone_size: -; j_call: TRBJ2-5; cdr3_nt: TGCGCCAGCAGCCGGGGAGGGACAGGGCAAGAGACCCAGTACTTC; cdr3_aa: CASSRGGTGQETQYF
d_call: TRBD1; v_call: TRBV5-1; clone_size: -; j_call: TRBJ1-3; cdr3_nt: TGCGCCAGCAGCATAGGGACAGCGAGCTCTGGAAACACCATATATTTT; cdr3_aa: CASSIGTASSGNTIYF
d_call: TRBD2; v_call: TRBV4-3; clone_size: -; j_call: TRBJ2-7; cdr3_nt: TGCGCCAGCAGCCAACGACTAGCGGGGGGAGACGAGCAGTACTTC; cdr3_aa: CASSQRLAGGDEQYF
d_call: -; v_call: TRBV19; clone_size: -; j_call: TRBJ1-4; cdr3_nt: TGTGCCAGTAGTAGGGACGGGGGAACTAATGAAAAACTGTTTTTT; cdr3_aa: CASSRDGGTNEKLFF
d_call: -; v_call: TRBV3-1/TRBV3-2; clone_size: many; j_call: TRBJ1-6; cdr3_nt: TGTGCCAGCAGCCCCGCCGGGGATAATTCACCCCTCCACTTT; cdr3_aa: CASSPAGDNSPLHF
d_call: TRBD1; v_call: TRBV7-2; clone_size: -; j_call: TRBJ1-2; cdr3_nt: TGTGCCAGCAGCTCTCAGGGACAGGGATATGGCTACACCTTC; cdr3_aa: CASSSQGQGYGYTF
d_call: -; v_call: TRBV7-9; clone_size: -; j_call: TRBJ1-3; cdr3_nt: TGTGCCAGCAGCTTAGCAGGGGACTCTGGAAACACCATATATTTT; cdr3_aa: CASSLAGDSGNTIYF
d_call: -; v_call: TRBV5-1; clone_size: -; j_call: TRBJ1-4; cdr3_nt: TGCGCCAGCAGCTTGGCTGCGGTCTCGAGGAATGAAAAACTGTTTTTT; cdr3_aa: CASSLAAVSRNEKLFF
d_call: -; v_call: TRBV6-4; clone_size: -; j_call: TRBJ1-2; cdr3_nt: TGTGCCAGCAGTGACTTCCTGGACAGCCATAACTATGGCTACACCTTC; cdr3_aa: CASSDFLDSHNYGYTF
d_call: -; v_call: TRBV5-1; clone_size: -; j_call: TRBJ2-5; cdr3_nt: TGCGCCAGCAGCTTGGGCGGGACCCAGTACTTC; cdr3_aa: CASSLGGTQYF
d_call: -; v_call: TRBV27; clone_size: -; j_call: TRBJ1-1; cdr3_nt: TGTGCCAGCAGTGGGACTCCAATTCAGACTGAAGCTTTCTTT; cdr3_aa: CASSGTPIQTEAFF
d_call: -; v_call: TRBV11-2; clone_size: -; j_call: TRBJ1-5; cdr3_nt: TGTGCCAGCAGCTTAACCCGGGGGATAAATCAGCCCCAGCATTTT; cdr3_aa: CASSLTRGINQPQHF
d_call: -; v_call: TRBV7-2; clone_size: -; j_call: TRBJ2-3; cdr3_nt: TGTGCCAGCAGCTTAGACAGAACAGATACGCAGTATTTT; cdr3_aa: CASSLDRTDTQYF
d_call: TRBD1; v_call: TRBV7-8; clone_size: -; j_call: TRBJ2-1; cdr3_nt: TGTGCCAGCAGCTCAACGACAGGGGTTTACAATGAGCAGTTCTTC; cdr3_aa: CASSSTTGVYNEQFF
d_call: TRBD1; v_call: TRBV7-8; clone_size: -; j_call: TRBJ1-1; cdr3_nt: TGTGCCAGCAGCCTACCGGGACAGGGTTCTGAAGCTTTCTTT; cdr3_aa: CASSLPGQGSEAFF
d_call: -; v_call: TRBV13; clone_size: -; j_call: TRBJ2-1; cdr3_nt: TGTGCCAGCAGCTTCCCCTCGGGCGGGAATGAGCAGTTCTTC; cdr3_aa: CASSFPSGGNEQFF
d_call: TRBD2; v_call: TRBV7-9; clone_size: -; j_call: TRBJ2-1; cdr3_nt: TGTGCCAGCAGCCCCCGGACTAGACACAATGAGCAGTTCTTC; cdr3_aa: CASSPRTRHNEQFF
d_call: TRBD2; v_call: TRBV6-5; clone_size: -; j_call: TRBJ2-5; cdr3_nt: TGTGCCAGCAGTCCGGGGGGGTCTCAAGAGACCCAGTACTTC; cdr3_aa: CASSPGGSQETQYF
d_call: TRBD1; v_call: TRBV29-1; clone_size: few; j_call: TRBJ1-1; cdr3_nt: TGCAGCGTTGAGACAGGGGGATTCACTGAAGCTTTCTTT; cdr3_aa: CSVETGGFTEAFF
d_call: -; v_call: TRBV29-1; clone_size: few; j_call: TRBJ1-1; cdr3_nt: TGCAGCGCTGGGGGGACGGCTAACACTGAAGCTTTCTTT; cdr3_aa: CSAGGTANTEAFF
d_call: TRBD1; v_call: TRBV5-8; clone_size: many; j_call: TRBJ1-6; cdr3_nt: TGTGCCAGCAGCTTGGGCAGGGGGAGTAATTCACCCCTCCACTTT; cdr3_aa: CASSLGRGSNSPLHF
d_call: TRBD1; v_call: TRBV6-5; clone_size: -; j_call: TRBJ2-7; cdr3_nt: TGTGCCAGCAGGACAGGGCTTCGCTCCTACGAGCAGTACTTC; cdr3_aa: CASRTGLRSYEQYF
d_call: TRBD2; v_call: TRBV4-2; clone_size: -; j_call: TRBJ2-3; cdr3_nt: TGTGCCAGCAGCCCCGGGACTAGCGGGGGGGCAGATACGCAGTATTTT; cdr3_aa: CASSPGTSGGADTQYF
d_call: TRBD2; v_call: TRBV29-1; clone_size: few; j_call: TRBJ2-7; cdr3_nt: TGCAGCGTTGATTGGGCGGGGGATAGCTCCTACGAGCAGTACTTC; cdr3_aa: CSVDWAGDSSYEQYF
d_call: -; v_call: TRBV2; clone_size: -; j_call: TRBJ2-1; cdr3_nt: TGTGCCAGCAGTGAATACAGCTCCTACAATGAGCAGTTCTTC; cdr3_aa: CASSEYSSYNEQFF
d_call: -; v_call: TRBV14; clone_size: -; j_call: TRBJ2-3; cdr3_nt: TGTGCCAGCAGCCATCTAACTAGCACAGATACGCAGTATTTT; cdr3_aa: CASSHLTSTDTQYF
d_call: TRBD1; v_call: TRBV24-1; clone_size: -; j_call: TRBJ2-7; cdr3_nt: TGTGCCACCAGTGAGCATGGGACAGCGCACGAGCAGTACTTC; cdr3_aa: CATSEHGTAHEQYF
d_call: TRBD1; v_call: TRBV7-2; clone_size: -; j_call: TRBJ2-6; cdr3_nt: TGTGCCAGCAGCTTTGACAGGGGAGCTGGGGCCAACGTCCTGACTTTC; cdr3_aa: CASSFDRGAGANVLTF
d_call: TRBD1; v_call: TRBV3-1/TRBV3-2; clone_size: -; j_call: TRBJ1-2; cdr3_nt: TGTGCCAGCAGCCCAGACCCGGGCAGGGGGCGCAGGGGCTACACCTTC; cdr3_aa: CASSPDPGRGRRGYTF
d_call: -; v_call: TRBV6-5; clone_size: -; j_call: TRBJ1-2; cdr3_nt: TGTGCCAGCAGTTACGGCAGGGTGGATGGCTACACCTTC; cdr3_aa: CASSYGRVDGYTF
d_call: -; v_call: TRBV3-1/TRBV3-2; clone_size: -; j_call: TRBJ2-7; cdr3_nt: TGTGCCAGCAGCCCGAACAGGGTTGTCTACGAGCAGTACTTC; cdr3_aa: CASSPNRVVYEQYF